This is a list of T cell receptor beta chains from one sample in a study of shared clonotypes between healthy human individuals. Generated by immunoSEQ multiplex PCR, the TCRdb table keeps only in-frame clones and is missing some. The sample contains under 2,500,000 clones, 90% to 97% of which appear only once. Sequencing input: naive CD4+ T cells sorted from blood. These receptors were collected from a man aged 18-30 years in good health. The CDR3 runs from the conserved cysteine through the conserved F or W. The D gene is left open where the match is weak. The size of a clone is reported for some rows only, either as once, few or many, or as a class for expanded clones.

J,size,V,D,CDR3,DNA
TRBJ2-2,-,TRBV9,TRBD2,CASSVGGSSGGASTGELFF,TGTGCCAGCAGCGTAGGAGGGTCTAGCGGGGGGGCATCCACCGGGGAGCTGTTTTTT
TRBJ2-3,-,TRBV30,-,CAWSVKGADTQYF,TGTGCCTGGAGTGTAAAGGGGGCAGATACGCAGTATTTT
TRBJ2-5,-,TRBV4-2,-,CASSQGQGGETQYF,TGTGCCAGCAGCCAGGGCCAGGGGGGAGAGACCCAGTACTTC
TRBJ2-5,once,TRBV7-9,TRBD1,CASSGQVQQTQYF,TGTGCCAGCAGCGGACAGGTCCAGCAGACCCAGTACTTC
TRBJ2-5,few,TRBV30,TRBD1,CAWSPKTGSETQYF,TGTGCCTGGAGTCCGAAGACAGGGTCAGAGACCCAGTACTTC
TRBJ2-1,-,TRBV2,TRBD1,CASRDTPGTGGLKSSYNEQFF,TGTGCCAGCAGAGATACCCCCGGGACAGGGGGCCTAAAGAGCTCCTACAATGAGCAGTTCTTC
TRBJ1-2,-,TRBV15,-,CATSRDKNRARNYGYTF,TGTGCCACCAGCAGAGACAAGAACAGGGCCCGTAACTATGGCTACACCTTC
TRBJ1-2,-,TRBV30,-,CAWSPTGLYGYTF,TGTGCCTGGAGTCCAACGGGGCTCTATGGCTACACCTTC
TRBJ2-7,-,TRBV28,TRBD1,CASSAGQPGQGYEQYF,TGTGCCAGCAGTGCGGGCCAACCGGGACAGGGCTACGAGCAGTACTTC
TRBJ1-6,-,TRBV13,-,CASSPRNSIRNSPLHF,TGTGCCAGCAGCCCACGGAATAGTATCCGGAATTCACCCCTCCACTTT
TRBJ2-3,-,TRBV5-8,TRBD2,CASTSGVTDTQYF,TGTGCCAGCACTAGCGGGGTCACAGATACGCAGTATTTT
TRBJ1-6,-,TRBV25-1,TRBD1,CASTNGDRGHGAPLHF,TGTGCCAGCACGAATGGGGACAGGGGGCATGGAGCACCCCTCCACTTT
TRBJ2-7,-,TRBV6-6,TRBD1,CASRPPGTGVGEQYF,TGTGCCAGCAGACCGCCGGGGACAGGGGTGGGGGAGCAGTACTTC
TRBJ1-1,-,TRBV5-5,-,CASSLGTGEAFF,TGTGCCAGCAGCTTGGGGACGGGTGAAGCTTTCTTT
TRBJ1-2,few,TRBV2,-,CASSSGHSVNYGYTF,TGTGCCAGCAGTTCGGGACACAGCGTTAACTATGGCTACACCTTC
TRBJ2-2,-,TRBV18,-,CASSPPVDTGELFF,TGTGCCAGCTCACCACCGGTGGACACCGGGGAGCTGTTTTTT
TRBJ1-5,-,TRBV10-3,-,CAISDVLGRSNQPQHF,TGTGCCATCAGTGATGTGTTGGGCAGGAGCAATCAGCCCCAGCATTTT
TRBJ2-2,once,TRBV2,-,CASAWQGDTGELFF,TGTGCCAGCGCGTGGCAGGGCGACACCGGGGAGCTGTTTTTT
TRBJ2-3,-,TRBV18,-,CASSPDSADTQYF,TGTGCCAGCTCACCCGATAGTGCAGATACGCAGTATTTT
TRBJ1-2,few,TRBV18,-,CASSPGGNYGYTF,TGTGCCAGCTCACCGGGGGGAAACTATGGCTACACCTTC
TRBJ1-2,-,TRBV6-1,TRBD1,CASSGTGLSYGYTF,TGTGCCAGCAGTGGGACAGGGTTAAGCTATGGCTACACCTTC
TRBJ2-1,-,TRBV12-5,TRBD2,CASGFLLSAASGRSVYNEQFF,TGTGCTAGTGGTTTTTTGCTTTCGGCGGCTAGCGGGAGGTCCGTTTACAATGAGCAGTTCTTC
TRBJ2-3,-,TRBV6-6,-,CASSYSEDTQYF,TGTGCCAGCAGTTACTCAGAAGATACGCAGTATTTT
TRBJ2-3,-,TRBV30,-,CAWSVLPGTVDTQYF,TGTGCCTGGAGTGTACTGCCGGGAACTGTAGATACGCAGTATTTT
TRBJ1-1,once,TRBV5-1,TRBD1,CASSARDRDTEAFF,TGCGCCAGCAGCGCCCGGGACAGGGATACTGAAGCTTTCTTT
TRBJ2-3,-,TRBV7-7,-,CASSPHEGTQYF,TGTGCTAGCAGTCCACATGAGGGTACGCAGTATTTT
TRBJ2-7,-,TRBV19,TRBD2,CASSDGLFGTSSLNPWEQYF,TGTGCCAGTAGTGACGGATTGTTCGGGACTAGCAGCCTGAATCCGTGGGAGCAGTACTTC
TRBJ2-3,-,TRBV5-1,-,CASSPGMSTDTQYF,TGCGCCAGCAGCCCTGGGATGAGCACAGATACGCAGTATTTT
TRBJ1-6,-,TRBV7-2,-,CASSLRQGTASPLHF,TGTGCCAGCAGCTTACGGCAGGGGACCGCTTCACCCCTCCACTTT
TRBJ2-5,-,TRBV7-2,-,CASSLAPERVQETQYF,TGTGCCAGCAGCTTAGCGCCGGAGCGGGTCCAAGAGACCCAGTACTTC
TRBJ2-3,-,TRBV10-3,-,CAISRDPVNTQYF,TGTGCCATCTCACGGGACCCCGTGAATACGCAGTATTTT
TRBJ2-7,-,TRBV18,TRBD1,CASSHRTGGSYEQYF,TGTGCCAGCTCACACAGGACAGGGGGCTCCTACGAGCAGTACTTC
TRBJ1-4,-,TRBV29-1,TRBD1,CSVQGVATNEKLFF,TGCAGCGTGCAGGGGGTTGCAACTAATGAAAAACTGTTTTTT
TRBJ2-1,once,TRBV6-6,-,CASSYDPKNEQFF,TGTGCCAGCAGTTACGACCCGAAGAATGAGCAGTTCTTC
TRBJ2-3,-,TRBV28,-,CASKSGPPTDTQYF,TGTGCCAGCAAGAGCGGGCCACCCACAGATACGCAGTATTTT
TRBJ1-4,once,TRBV2,-,CASRDNEKLFF,TGTGCCAGCCGGGATAATGAAAAACTGTTTTTT
TRBJ1-1,-,TRBV15,-,CATSRVPYPGHLAFF,TGTGCCACCAGCAGAGTCCCCTACCCGGGACATCTGGCTTTCTTT
TRBJ2-7,-,TRBV6-6,TRBD1,CASSNGQGADYEQYF,TGTGCCAGCAGCAATGGACAGGGGGCGGACTACGAGCAGTACTTC
TRBJ2-2,-,TRBV11-2,-,CASSLETGPGELFF,TGTGCCAGCAGCTTAGAGACAGGTCCCGGGGAGCTGTTTTTT
TRBJ1-1,-,TRBV28,-,CASMEEVQAFF,TGTGCCAGCATGGAGGAGGTACAAGCTTTCTTT
TRBJ2-2,-,TRBV11-2,TRBD2,CASSFRTKTSAVNTGELFF,TGTGCCAGCAGCTTCCGCACTAAGACTAGCGCAGTCAACACCGGGGAGCTGTTTTTT
TRBJ2-4,-,TRBV6-5,-,CASTLLNIQYF,TGTGCCAGCACCCTACTAAACATTCAGTACTTC
TRBJ2-2,-,TRBV5-1,-,CASRQDNWDTGELFF,TGCGCCAGCAGGCAAGACAATTGGGACACCGGGGAGCTGTTTTTT
TRBJ1-5,-,TRBV30,-,CAWSSGDQGQPQHF,TGTGCCTGGAGTTCCGGGGATCAGGGTCAGCCCCAGCATTTT
TRBJ1-5,-,TRBV30,-,CAWSSAGGQPQHF,TGTGCCTGGAGTTCCGCCGGCGGTCAGCCCCAGCATTTT
TRBJ2-7,once,TRBV11-3,-,CASSFPVGPYEQYF,TGTGCCAGCAGCTTTCCCGTCGGACCCTACGAGCAGTACTTC
TRBJ2-7,-,TRBV5-6,TRBD1,CASSLLIIPRQGFNEQYF,TGTGCCAGCAGCTTGTTGATTATTCCGAGACAGGGGTTCAACGAGCAGTACTTC
TRBJ1-2,few,TRBV6-5,-,CASRPTEDSYTF,TGTGCCAGCAGACCAACGGAGGATAGCTACACCTTC
TRBJ1-2,few,TRBV7-2,-,CASSLGSAEHYTF,TGTGCCAGCAGCTTAGGGTCTGCAGAACACTACACCTTC
TRBJ1-4,-,TRBV15,-,CATSSRNEKLFF,TGTGCCACCAGCAGCCGTAATGAAAAACTGTTTTTT
TRBJ2-4,-,TRBV28,-,CASSQSTGLLAKNIQYF,TGTGCCAGCAGTCAATCAACGGGCCTCCTAGCCAAAAACATTCAGTACTTC
TRBJ1-6,-,TRBV7-2,-,CASSLLVDSPLHF,TGTGCCAGCAGCTTATTGGTGGATTCACCCCTCCACTTT
TRBJ2-1,-,TRBV4-3,TRBD2,CASSQDHSGSKGHEQFF,TGCGCCAGCAGCCAAGATCACAGCGGGAGCAAGGGGCATGAGCAGTTCTTC
TRBJ2-7,-,TRBV5-1,TRBD1,CASRFMTGGAYEQYF,TGCGCCAGCAGATTCATGACAGGGGGCGCCTACGAGCAGTACTTC